Each of the 6 T cell receptor beta chains below was sequenced from the same sample in a study of T cells in Graves' hyperthyroidism and ophthalmopathy. From RNA transcripts, TCR beta CDR3 regions were amplified. HTBI primers were employed in a first-round RT-PCR of the TCR CDR3. TCRdb reprocessed the multiplex PCR reads via MiXCR and lists one record per CDR3 protein. The profile shows around 340,000 distinct CDR3 sequences, 15% to 20% of them singletons. Material: blood. The receptors here all came from a young man with Graves' hyperthyroidism.

The chain couples TRBV12-3 or TRBV12-4 to TRBJ1-5; 10 nucleotides line up with TRBD1. V was clipped by 6 bases and J by 7 bases; unmatched bases: 9. The CDR3 loop spans 15 amino acids. CDR3 bases: TGTGCCAGCAGCCCGACAGGGGGCGAGGGCCAGCCCCAGCATTTT. Translation: CASSPTGGEGQPQHF.

This chain connects TRBV11-2 to TRBJ2-3, with D perhaps matching TRBD2 (6 bases). The CDR3 is 17 residues long. V was clipped by 0 bases and J by 0 bases, with 13 bases between them. Germline CDR1 and CDR2: SGHAT and FQNNGV. The CDR3 loop is CASSLDRSAGSTDTQYF. For the CDR3, the DNA is TGTGCCAGCAGCTTAGATAGGAGCGCGGGGAGCACAGATACGCAGTATTTT.

This clonotype has a count of ten or more. The chain is built from TRBV6-2 or TRBV6-3 and TRBJ1-6; possibly TRBD1 for D (6 bases). Per the germline V gene, CDR1 is MNHEY and CDR2 is SVGEGT. Trimming took 0 bases from V and 7 from J, leaving 16 bases between them. This CDR3 has 17 residues. The CDR3 DNA follows: TGTGCCAGCAGTTACTCGAAGTGGACAGCGCTGAATTCACCCCTCCACTTT. It codes for CASSYSKWTALNSPLHF.

Regarding this clonotype: A much larger clone differs from this one at a single base, so this may be a read error. This sequence joins TRBV6-1 and TRBJ2-3; no clear D gene. Trimming stripped 4 bases from V and 4 bases from J, with 9 bases between. Germline lookup yields CDR1 MNHNS and CDR2 SASEGT. The CDR3 extends over 13 amino acids. The CDR3 nucleotides read TGTGCCAGCAGTGCTGCGGATTCAGATACGCAGTATTTT. Its protein product is CASSAADSDTQYF.

The table lists this clonotype with many counts. The chain employs TRBV2 and TRBJ1-1; unclear D gene. The CDR3 length is 14 residues. CDR1 and CDR2 from the germline V gene are SNHLY and FYNNEI. Trimming removed 8 bases from V and 1 base from J, with 14 bases in between. CDR3 DNA: TGTGCCAGCGCCGGAGTATCGAGGAACACTGAAGCTTTCTTT. This gives the protein CASAGVSRNTEAFF.

This clonotype was seen only a few times. The chain uses TRBV9 and TRBJ2-1, with 7 bases fitting TRBD2. Per the germline V gene, CDR1 is SGDLS and CDR2 is YYNGEE. This CDR3 contains 15 residues. Trimming at V came to 4 bases and at J to 2 bases, leaving 6 bases not matched to a gene. The CDR3 nucleotides are TGTGCCAGCAGCACATCTAGCGGCCCCTACAATGAGCAGTTCTTC. Its protein is CASSTSSGPYNEQFF.